This passage covers 16 T cell receptor beta chains from one sample sequenced in a study of T cell responses to AZD1222 COVID-19 vaccine. The data were produced by immunoSEQ multiplex PCR, yet TCRdb's version contains in-frame clones alone and is incomplete. Of around 130,000 clones in the sample, 93% were seen once. The sequenced sample was peripheral blood, obtained on day 0 of AZD1222 vaccination. The origin of the receptors is an adult in good health.

This clone was observed once. The J gene is TRBJ2-2, the V gene TRBV10-3, with D possibly being TRBD2 (5 bases). The ends were cut back, 8 bases at V and 4 bases at J, with 11 bases in the middle. The germline CDR1 and CDR2 sequences are ENHRY and SYGVKD. This CDR3 region has 13 residues. CDR3 sequence: CAIYSVGTGELFF. CDR3 sequence (DNA): TGTGCCATCTATAGCGTAGGCACCGGGGAGCTGTTTTTT.

This clone appeared once. CDR3 sequence reads: CASSDQEAGDQPQHF. Written as DNA, the CDR3 is TGTGCCAGCAGTGATCAGGAGGCGGGAGACCAGCCCCAGCATTTT. The chain joins TRBV25-1 to TRBJ1-5; D not certain. The CDR3 covers 15 residues. V was shortened by 3 bases and J by 7 bases, with 16 bases between the two germline ends. Germline values: CDR1 MGHDK, CDR2 SYGVNS.

The J gene is TRBJ1-2, the V gene TRBV7-2, with 9 bases fitting TRBD1. Germline-derived CDR1 and CDR2 are SGHTA and FQGNSA. This CDR3 has 15 amino acids. V lost 3 bases, J lost 5 bases, and 7 bases stayed unmatched. The CDR3 DNA reads TGTGCCAGCAGCTTCCAAGGGACAGGGTTATATGGCTACACCTTC. Residues: CASSFQGTGLYGYTF.

This chain links TRBV7-9 with TRBJ1-2, with TRBD1 identical over 7 bases. This CDR3 is built from 15 residues. The germline V gene has CDR1 SEHNR and CDR2 FQNEAQ (reference sequence). The junction had 9 bases not matched to a gene; V was cut back by 1 base and J by 7 bases. The CDR3 region has the DNA TGTGCCAGCAGCTTAGTCGGCAGGGGGAGACTTGGCTACACCTTC. The encoded protein is CASSLVGRGRLGYTF.

This chain joins TRBV30 and TRBJ2-1, with D perhaps matching TRBD1 or TRBD2 (6 bases each). This CDR3 region has 15 residues. V lost 5 bases and J lost 6, with 20 bases in between. CDR1 is GTSNPN and CDR2 is SVGIG in the germline V gene (reference sequence). CDR3 protein: CAWFKEGVGGNEQFF. The CDR3, as DNA: TGTGCCTGGTTCAAGGAGGGGGTGGGTGGCAATGAGCAGTTCTTC.

The rearrangement uses TRBV7-2 and TRBJ2-7; D perhaps matches TRBD1 (6 bases). Trimming removed 6 bases from V and 4 bases from J, with 19 bases in between. The CDR3 is made up of 15 amino acids. Germline-derived CDR1 and CDR2 are SGHTA and FQGNSA. In nucleotides, the CDR3 is TGTGCCAGCAGTAGGGAGTGGGGACACTTTTACGAGCAGTACTTC. Its protein is CASSREWGHFYEQYF.

The chain joins TRBV2 to TRBJ2-5; D gene ambiguous. Trimming took off 3 bases at V and 1 base at J, with 15 bases between the two ends. CDR3 size: 16 residues. CDR1 is SNHLY and CDR2 is FYNNEI in the germline V gene. CDR3 amino acids: CASSDPSDTFQETQYF. DNA for the CDR3: TGTGCCAGCAGTGATCCGAGTGACACGTTCCAAGAGACCCAGTACTTC.

The genes are TRBV9 and TRBJ2-7; D may be TRBD1 (6 bases). Deletions cut 3 bases from V and 12 bases from J, with 16 bases between. CDR1 SGDLS and CDR2 YYNGEE come from the germline V gene. There are 12 residues in the CDR3. The CDR3 sequence is CASSAAQGPRYF. CDR3 DNA: TGTGCCAGCAGCGCCGCCCAGGGGCCAAGGTACTTC.

The chain combines TRBV6-6 with TRBJ1-4; TRBD1 matches at 7 bases. Germline V lookup: CDR1 MNHNY, CDR2 SVGAGI (reference sequence). The CDR3 sequence is 15 residues long. The V gene end was trimmed by 8 bases and the J gene end by 3 bases; junction bases not matched to a gene: 9. The DNA for the CDR3 is TGTGCCAGCGACTTCGACGGGACAGCTAATGAAAAACTGTTTTTT. This translates into CASDFDGTANEKLFF.

The chain uses TRBV3-1 (or the pseudogene TRBV3-2) and TRBJ1-4; weak D call: TRBD1 (5 bases). Looked up from germline, CDR1 is LGHDT and CDR2 is YNNKEL (reference sequence). CDR3 size: 13 residues. With 3 bases removed from V and 10 bases from J, the gap between germline ends came to 12 bases. CDR3 DNA sequence: TGTGCCAGCAGCCAGCTCCAGGGATCAAAACTGTTTTTT. Translation gives CASSQLQGSKLFF.

This clone occurred once. The V gene is TRBV2, the J gene TRBJ2-3; tentatively, D is TRBD1 or TRBD2 (6 bases each). Germline-derived CDR1 and CDR2 are SNHLY and FYNNEI. V gave up 0 bases and J gave up 2 bases, with 15 bases separating them. CDR3 length: 17 amino acids. This CDR3 reads CASSEARGQPDTDTQYF. CDR3 DNA: TGTGCCAGCAGTGAAGCGCGGGGACAACCCGACACAGATACGCAGTATTTT.

Here the CDR3 reads CASSPMGHPGGGYTF. For the CDR3, the DNA is TGTGCCAGCAGCCCCATGGGCCACCCGGGCGGTGGCTACACCTTC. This rearrangement joins TRBV9 to TRBJ1-2; D is ambiguous. V lost 4 bases to trimming and J lost 7 bases, with 20 bases between them. This CDR3 has 15 amino acids. In germline, CDR1 is SGDLS, CDR2 YYNGEE.

The chain carries TRBV7-9 and TRBJ1-6, with D possibly being TRBD1 (5 bases). In germline, CDR1 is SEHNR, CDR2 FQNEAQ (reference sequence). The CDR3 runs to 15 residues. V gave up 5 bases and J gave up 4 bases, with 12 bases separating them. CDR3 in DNA: TGTGCCAGCAGCGGCGCGGGACCGTATAATTCACCCCTCCACTTT. It is translated as CASSGAGPYNSPLHF.

The chain joins TRBV3-1 (or the pseudogene TRBV3-2) to TRBJ1-2, with 8 bases matching TRBD1. Germline CDR1 LGHDT, CDR2 YNNKEL (reference sequence). The CDR3 has 17 amino acids. V lost 0 bases, J lost 5 bases, and 11 bases stayed unmatched. CDR3 DNA sequence: TGTGCCAGCAGCCAAGATCTGGCGACAGGGGCCGGGTATGGCTACACCTTC. It specifies CASSQDLATGAGYGYTF.

The gene calls are TRBV18 and TRBJ1-2; D unclear. Germline values: CDR1 KGHSH, CDR2 LQKENI. This CDR3 is 13 amino acids long. V lost 6 bases and J lost 2, with 10 bases in between. This CDR3 reads CASSSRENYGYTF. As DNA, the CDR3 is TGTGCCAGCTCGTCGAGGGAGAACTATGGCTACACCTTC.

A remark on this clone: Other DNA sequences from this sample encode an identical CDR3 as well. The rearrangement uses TRBV6-5 and TRBJ2-2, with D maybe TRBD2 (6 bases). Trimming pared 6 bases from V and 5 bases from J, leaving 13 bases between. The CDR3 runs to 14 residues. Germline V CDR1 and CDR2: MNHEY, SVGAGI. CDR3: CASSYDSGTGELFF. CDR3 in DNA: TGTGCCAGCAGCTACGATAGCGGTACCGGGGAGCTGTTTTTT.